The 8 T cell receptor beta chains presented below share a single source sample, sequenced in a study of Ad26.COV2.S vaccination and SARS-CoV-2 variants. Stated treatment: over 15 received Ad26.COV2.S at low or high dose, single or two shots; 5 received placebo; per-sample allocation not given. Specimen acquisition occurred on day 63 following the initial vaccine or placebo injection. Sequencing used immunoSEQ multiplex PCR; TCRdb keeps in-frame clones, though not all of them. This table has 430,000 or so clones, about nine tenths appearing once. The source material was peripheral blood, sampled in a trial of Ad26.COV2.S vaccine versus placebo. These receptors all come from a person between 18 and 59 years old who received the Ad26.COV2.S COVID-19 vaccine or a placebo.

V usage is TRBV4-1 and J usage is TRBJ2-7; 10 positions match TRBD2. V was clipped by 4 bases and J by 6 bases; unmatched bases: 3. In germline, CDR1 is MGHRA, CDR2 YSYEKL. This CDR3 is built from 13 residues. In DNA, the CDR3 is TGCGCCAGCAGCCTAGCGGGAGGATCCGAGCAGTACTTC. This encodes CASSLAGGSEQYF.

The rearrangement joins TRBV28 to TRBJ2-4; TRBD1 or TRBD2 may be the D gene (6 bases each). The CDR3 is made up of 16 amino acids. With 3 bases removed from V and 9 bases from J, the gap between germline ends came to 21 bases. Germline lookup yields CDR1 MDHEN and CDR2 SYDVKM. Written as DNA, the CDR3 is TGTGCCAGCAGTTTCTTCCCAGATAACACGGGGGCCATTCAGTACTTC. As protein: CASSFFPDNTGAIQYF.

The chain links TRBV6-6 to TRBJ2-3; D unclear. V was cut by 3 bases and J by 3 bases, with 10 bases left in between. Germline lookup yields CDR1 MNHNY and CDR2 SVGAGI (reference sequence). The CDR3 totals 14 residues. CDR3 amino acids: CASSYLGRTDTQYF. The CDR3 DNA reads TGTGCCAGCAGTTATTTAGGAAGAACAGATACGCAGTATTTT.

The rearrangement joins TRBV11-3 to TRBJ1-1; D remains unclear. This CDR3 has 13 amino acids. Trimming left V 3 bases short and J 3 bases short, with 8 bases between. Germline V CDR1 and CDR2: SGHNT, YENEEA. CDR3 amino acids: CASSFSRDTEAFF. The DNA of the CDR3 is TGTGCCAGCAGCTTCAGTAGGGACACTGAAGCTTTCTTT.

CDR3 region: CASSPGDLRHQETQYF. Written as DNA, the CDR3 is TGTGCCAGCTCACCAGGGGACCTCCGACACCAAGAGACCCAGTACTTC. The chain uses TRBV18 and TRBJ2-5, with D possibly called TRBD1 or TRBD2 (5 bases each). Per the germline V gene, CDR1 is KGHSH and CDR2 is LQKENI. The V end lost 2 bases, the J end lost 0 bases, and 13 bases lay between the germline ends. The CDR3 has 16 amino acids.

The chain uses TRBV4-3 and TRBJ2-3, with D maybe TRBD1 (6 bases). Germline CDR1 is LGHNA and CDR2 is YSLEER. This CDR3 comprises 15 residues. V shed 3 bases and J shed 2 bases, with 12 bases lying between them. The CDR3 sequence: CASSQLPGHTDTQYF. The CDR3 coding sequence is TGCGCCAGCAGCCAGCTACCGGGACACACAGATACGCAGTATTTT.

CDR3 sequence (DNA): TGCGCCAGCAGGGTGAATCCCCCCACAGATACGCAGTATTTT. This codes for CASRVNPPTDTQYF. V and J are TRBV5-1 and TRBJ2-3; D not certain. Germline values: CDR1 SGHRS, CDR2 YFSETQ. The CDR3 covers 14 residues. V was shortened by 5 bases and J by 2 bases, with 12 bases between the two germline ends.

J is TRBJ2-1 and V is TRBV2; 9 bases are shared with TRBD1. In germline, CDR1 is SNHLY, CDR2 FYNNEI. V was pared by 6 bases and J by 7 bases, with 13 bases of the junction left unmatched. This CDR3 comprises 16 residues. CDR3 sequence: CASRSAGTGIRNEQFF. The CDR3 DNA reads as TGTGCCAGCAGGTCGGCCGGGACAGGGATAAGAAATGAGCAGTTCTTC.